The 19 T cell receptor beta chains below all came from one sample that was sequenced in a study of T cells in Graves' hyperthyroidism and ophthalmopathy. What was amplified from RNA transcripts were TCR beta CDR3 regions. The HTBI primer set drove a first-round RT-PCR of the TCR CDR3. From the multiplex PCR reads, TCRdb called clonotypes with MiXCR, one entry per CDR3 protein. The table has about half a million distinct CDR3 sequences, about 20% seen once; the top ten hold approximately 48%. Sequencing was carried out using blood. The receptors stem from a man aged 35-49 years with Graves' ophthalmopathy.

The rearrangement uses TRBV20-1 and TRBJ2-7, with 10 bases that match TRBD2. Germline CDR1 and CDR2: DFQATT and SNEGSKA (reference sequence). V gave up 6 bases and J gave up 7 bases; unmatched junction bases: 12. The CDR3 is 14 residues long. The CDR3 here is CSASRAGGPEEQYF. In DNA, the CDR3 is TGCAGTGCCTCTCGAGCGGGGGGGCCTGAAGAGCAGTACTTC.

There are many counts of this clonotype. V is TRBV18 and J is TRBJ2-3; TRBD2 might be the D (6 bases). Trimming took 1 base from V and 1 from J, leaving 9 bases between them. The CDR3 length is 15 residues. Germline assignment: CDR1 KGHSH and CDR2 LQKENI. CDR3 residues: CASSPQGGGTDTQYF. The CDR3 DNA is TGTGCCAGCTCACCACAGGGAGGAGGCACAGATACGCAGTATTTT.

The chain combines TRBV20-1 with TRBJ2-1; either TRBD1 or TRBD2 may supply D (5 bases each). This CDR3 is built from 15 residues. Trimming pared 6 bases from V and 2 bases from J, leaving 17 bases between. CDR1 and CDR2 from the germline V gene are DFQATT and SNEGSKA (reference sequence). CDR3 nucleotides: TGCAGTGCCTCCGGGACGAATATACCCTACAATGAGCAGTTCTTC. It is translated as CSASGTNIPYNEQFF.

This clonotype appeared many times. V usage is TRBV11-2 and J usage is TRBJ2-1; D gene uncertain. The CDR3 runs to 15 residues. Germline CDR1 and CDR2: SGHAT and FQNNGV. Trimming took off 0 bases at V and 4 bases at J, with 10 bases between the two ends. The DNA of the CDR3 is TGTGCCAGCAGCTTAGAATCCGGCTCTTACAATGAGCAGTTCTTC. Translation: CASSLESGSYNEQFF. The full variable domain, its missing parts supplied by reference TRBV11-2 and TRBJ2-1, is EAGVAQSPRYKIIEKRQSVAFWCNPISGHATLYWYQQILGQGPKLLIQFQNNGVVDDSQLPKDRFSAERLKGVDSTLKIQPAKLEDSAVYLCASSLESGSYNEQFFGPGTRLTVL.

In its sample, this clonotype was seen many times. This chain connects TRBV2 to TRBJ1-6; 7 bases line up with TRBD1. V was pared by 10 bases and J by 0 bases, with 6 bases of the junction left unmatched. The CDR3 runs 15 residues. Germline V gene data show CDR1 as SNHLY and CDR2 as FYNNEI. The CDR3 loop reads CATTGVSSYNSPLHF. The CDR3 region has the DNA TGTGCCACTACAGGGGTGAGCTCCTATAATTCACCCCTCCACTTT.

This clonotype was picked up many times. The chain recombines TRBV18 with TRBJ2-1; D is possibly TRBD1 or TRBD2 (5 bases each). The CDR3 has 15 residues. V was clipped by 3 bases and J by 7 bases, with 16 bases between them. Germline V gives CDR1 KGHSH, CDR2 LQKENI. The chain's CDR3 is CASSPWDGGRNEQFF. DNA for the CDR3: TGTGCCAGCTCACCTTGGGACGGCGGTCGTAATGAGCAGTTCTTC. The complete variable domain, with remaining parts taken from reference TRBV18 and TRBJ2-1, reads NAGVMQNPRHLVRRRGQEARLRCSPMKGHSHVYWYRQLPEEGLKFMVYLQKENIIDESGMPKERFSAEFPKEGPSILRIQQVVRGDSAAYFCASSPWDGGRNEQFFGPGTRLTVL.

The gene calls are TRBV6-5 and TRBJ2-5, with 12 positions matching TRBD2. This CDR3 region has 18 residues. V shed 2 bases, J shed 1 base, and the junction held 8 bases outside the gene matches. In germline, CDR1 is MNHEY, CDR2 SVGAGI. In DNA form, the CDR3 reads TGTGCCAGCAGTTACCTCCGAGGACTAGCGGGACGCCAAGAGACCCAGTACTTC. Translated: CASSYLRGLAGRQETQYF.

There are many counts of this clonotype. The genes are TRBV7-8 and TRBJ2-7; no clear D. The V gene lost 5 bases and the J gene lost 2 bases, with 13 bases spanning the gap. The length of the CDR3 is 14 residues. In germline, CDR1 is SGHVS, CDR2 FQNEAQ. The DNA for the CDR3 is TGTGCCAGCAGCCGGCTTGGCCAGGCCTACGAGCAGTACTTC. Translation gives CASSRLGQAYEQYF.

The chain is built from TRBV6-1 and TRBJ2-3; D ambiguous. Between the trimmed V and J ends, which lost 6 bases and 0 bases, there was a span of 13 bases. CDR1 is MNHNS and CDR2 is SASEGT in the germline V gene. The CDR3 loop spans 15 amino acids. CDR3 sequence reads: CASRESYHSTDTQYF. The CDR3 DNA follows: TGTGCCAGCAGGGAAAGTTACCACAGCACAGATACGCAGTATTTT.

This clonotype was observed at least ten times. The chain has TRBV3-1 and TRBJ1-2; 7 nucleotides agree with TRBD1. CDR1 and CDR2 from the germline V gene are LGHDT and YNNKEL (reference sequence). The trim removed 4 bases at V and 4 bases at J, leaving 3 bases unmatched. This CDR3 region has 13 residues. This CDR3 reads CASSRDRIYGYTF. CDR3 in DNA: TGTGCCAGCAGCCGGGACAGAATCTATGGCTACACCTTC. The full variable domain, with the rest looked up from reference TRBV3-1 and TRBJ1-2, is DTAVSQTPKYLVTQMGNDKSIKCEQNLGHDTMYWYKQDSKKFLKIMFSYNNKELIINETVPNRFSPKSPDKAHLNLHINSLELGDSAVYFCASSRDRIYGYTFGSGTRLTVV.

The chain is built from TRBV27 and TRBJ2-7; D is perhaps TRBD1 (5 bases). Trimming took 7 bases from V and 0 from J, leaving 10 bases between them. Germline CDR1 reads MNHEY; CDR2 reads SMNVEV (reference sequence). This CDR3 spans 13 amino acids. The CDR3 DNA reads TGTGCCAGCAAGCAGGGCTACTCCTACGAGCAGTACTTC. Translated: CASKQGYSYEQYF.

The V call is TRBV20-1, the J call TRBJ2-3, with TRBD2 identical over 11 bases. Unmatched junction bases numbered 11, after V lost 6 bases and J lost 0 bases. Germline CDR1 and CDR2: DFQATT and SNEGSKA (reference sequence). CDR3 length: 17 amino acids. CDR3 in DNA: TGCAGTGCCAGTAGCGGGGGGGCGGATGCTAGCACAGATACGCAGTATTTT. Amino acid sequence: CSASSGGADASTDTQYF.

This clonotype occurred a few times. The rearrangement uses TRBV3-1 and TRBJ1-3; TRBD1 matches 7 bases. Germline trimming cut 0 bases from V and 8 bases from J; bases unmatched to any gene: 13. This CDR3 has 17 amino acids. Germline CDR1 is LGHDT and CDR2 is YNNKEL (reference sequence). CDR3 region: CASSQDSRQGNGDTIYF. CDR3 coding DNA: TGTGCCAGCAGCCAAGATTCCAGACAGGGCAATGGCGACACCATATATTTT.

This clonotype was detected many times. The chain uses TRBV12-3 or TRBV12-4 and TRBJ1-2, with D hard to call. The CDR3 spans 14 residues. The V end lost 5 bases, the J end lost 4 bases, and 14 bases lay between the germline ends. Here the CDR3 reads CASSPTELTYGYTF. The CDR3 nucleotides read TGTGCCAGCAGTCCTACAGAACTCACCTATGGCTACACCTTC.

This clonotype came up a few times. No DNA is shown, since the ends of the CDR3 on it are uncertain; the CDR3 is the one TCRdb lists. The chain's CDR3 is CASSQVGSGTGDNEQFF. This chain joins TRBV3-2 and TRBJ2-1; the table names TRBD1, a call not compared with the DNA. TRBV3-2 is a recognized pseudogene. The CDR3 length equals 17 residues, ends included.

A word on this clonotype: The junction departs from the called germline gene at one end, perhaps through a read error. V is TRBV6-2 or TRBV6-3 and J is TRBJ2-1, with 11 bases aligning to TRBD2. Germline values: CDR1 MNHEY, CDR2 SVGEGT. CDR3 length: 16 residues. The CDR3 is CASTPLGSGRDNDQFF. For the CDR3, the DNA is TGTGCCAGCACCCCATTAGGTAGCGGGAGGGATAATGACCAGTTCTTC.

This clonotype was detected ten times or more. V is TRBV7-2 and J is TRBJ2-7, with 13 bases that match TRBD2. The trim removed 5 bases at V and 5 bases at J, leaving 6 bases unmatched. CDR1 is SGHTA and CDR2 is FQGNSA in the germline V gene. The CDR3 is 15 residues long. CDR3 in amino acids: CASSDTSGRANEQYF. The DNA for the CDR3 is TGTGCCAGCAGCGACACTAGCGGGAGGGCCAACGAGCAGTACTTC.

The chain carries TRBV19 and TRBJ1-1; tentative D call: TRBD1 (5 bases). This CDR3 has 14 amino acids. V was clipped by 6 bases and J by 1 base, with 12 bases between them. CDR1 is LNHDA and CDR2 is SQIVND in the germline V gene (reference sequence). The CDR3 sequence is CASRLGTENTEAFF. CDR3 coding DNA: TGTGCCAGTAGACTTGGGACGGAGAACACTGAAGCTTTCTTT. Looking up the rest from reference TRBV19 and TRBJ1-1 gives the full variable domain: DGGITQSPKYLFRKEGQNVTLSCEQNLNHDAMYWYRQDPGQGLRLIYYSQIVNDFQKGDIAEGYSVSREKKESFPLTVTSAQKNPTAFYLCASRLGTENTEAFFGQGTRLTVV.

This clonotype was counted only a few times. This sequence joins TRBV5-1 and TRBJ1-4; D unclear. CDR1 is SGHRS and CDR2 is YFSETQ in the germline V gene. V was shortened by 0 bases and J by 0 bases, with 9 bases between the two germline ends. The CDR3 has 16 residues. The chain's CDR3 is CASSLGQLSTNEKLFF. The CDR3, as DNA: TGCGCCAGCAGCTTGGGGCAGCTTTCAACTAATGAAAAACTGTTTTTT.